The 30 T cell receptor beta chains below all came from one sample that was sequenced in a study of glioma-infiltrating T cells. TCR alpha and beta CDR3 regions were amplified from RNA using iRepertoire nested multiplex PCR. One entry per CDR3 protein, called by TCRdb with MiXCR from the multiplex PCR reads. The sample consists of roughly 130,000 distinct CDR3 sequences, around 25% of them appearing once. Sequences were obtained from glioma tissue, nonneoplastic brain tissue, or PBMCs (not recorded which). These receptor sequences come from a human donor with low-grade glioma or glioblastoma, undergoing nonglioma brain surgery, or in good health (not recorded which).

CDR3 DNA sequence: TGTGCCAGCAGTTTATCAGGGCCCCAGCATTTT. Encoded protein: CASSLSGPQHF. This chain links TRBV12-3 or TRBV12-4 with TRBJ1-5; no definite D call. The germline V and J ends were trimmed by 2 bases and 9 bases, with 5 bases remaining between them. The CDR3 runs 11 residues.

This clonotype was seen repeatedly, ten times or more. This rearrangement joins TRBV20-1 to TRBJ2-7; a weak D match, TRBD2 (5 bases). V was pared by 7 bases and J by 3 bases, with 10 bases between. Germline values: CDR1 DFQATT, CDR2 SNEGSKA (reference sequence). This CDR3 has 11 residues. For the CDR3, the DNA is TGCAGTGTCCCCGGGAACTACGAGCAGTACGTC. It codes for CSVPGNYEQYV.

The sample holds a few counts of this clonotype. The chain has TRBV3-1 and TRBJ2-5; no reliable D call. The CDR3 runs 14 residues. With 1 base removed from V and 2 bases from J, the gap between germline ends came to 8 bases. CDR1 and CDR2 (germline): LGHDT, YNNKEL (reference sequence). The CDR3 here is CASSQGPKQETQYF. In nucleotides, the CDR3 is TGTGCCAGCAGCCAAGGACCAAAACAAGAGACCCAGTACTTC.

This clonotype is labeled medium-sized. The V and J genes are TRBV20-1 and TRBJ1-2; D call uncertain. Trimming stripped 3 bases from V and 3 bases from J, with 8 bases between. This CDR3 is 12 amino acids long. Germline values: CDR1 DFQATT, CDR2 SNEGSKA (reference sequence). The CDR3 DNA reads TGCAGTGCTAGGGCATGGGACTATGGCTACACCTTC. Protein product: CSARAWDYGYTF.

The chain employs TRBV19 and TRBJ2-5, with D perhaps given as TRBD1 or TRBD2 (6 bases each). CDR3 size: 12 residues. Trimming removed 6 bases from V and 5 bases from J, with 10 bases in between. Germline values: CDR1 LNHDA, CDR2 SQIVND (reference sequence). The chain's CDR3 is CASSGGGETQYF. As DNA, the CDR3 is TGTGCCAGTAGCGGGGGCGGGGAGACCCAGTACTTC.

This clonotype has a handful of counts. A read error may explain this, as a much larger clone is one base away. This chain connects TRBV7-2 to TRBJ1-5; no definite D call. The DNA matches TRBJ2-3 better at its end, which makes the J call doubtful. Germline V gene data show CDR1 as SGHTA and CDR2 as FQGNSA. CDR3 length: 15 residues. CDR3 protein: CATSRVVGPDQPQYF. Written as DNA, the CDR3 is TGTGCCACCAGCAGAGTAGTGGGCCCCGATCAGCCCCAGTATTTT.

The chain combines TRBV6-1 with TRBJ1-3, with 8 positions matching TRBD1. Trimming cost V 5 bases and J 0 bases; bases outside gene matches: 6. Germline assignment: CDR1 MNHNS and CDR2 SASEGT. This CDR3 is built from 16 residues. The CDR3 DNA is TGTGCCAGCAGTTGGACAGGGCTTGCCTCTGGAAACACCATATATTTT. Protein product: CASSWTGLASGNTIYF.

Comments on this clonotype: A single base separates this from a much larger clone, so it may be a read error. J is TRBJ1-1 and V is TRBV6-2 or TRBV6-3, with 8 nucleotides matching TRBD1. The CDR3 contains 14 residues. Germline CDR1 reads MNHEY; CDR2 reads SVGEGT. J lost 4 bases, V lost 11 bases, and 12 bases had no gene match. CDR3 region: CADRTGILRTEAFF. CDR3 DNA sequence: TGTGCCGACAGGACAGGGATCCTGCGCACTGAAGCTTTCTTT.

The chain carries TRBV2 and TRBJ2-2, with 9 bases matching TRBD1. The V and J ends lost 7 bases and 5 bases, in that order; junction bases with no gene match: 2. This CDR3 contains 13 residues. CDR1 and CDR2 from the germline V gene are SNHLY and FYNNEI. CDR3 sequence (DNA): TGTGCCAGCAAGGGACAGGGTACCGGGGAGCTGTTTTTT. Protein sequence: CASKGQGTGELFF.

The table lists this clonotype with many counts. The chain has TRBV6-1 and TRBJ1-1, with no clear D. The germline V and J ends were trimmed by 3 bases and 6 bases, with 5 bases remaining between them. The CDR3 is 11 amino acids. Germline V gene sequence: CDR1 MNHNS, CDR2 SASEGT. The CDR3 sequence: CASSEVSEAFF. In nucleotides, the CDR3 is TGTGCCAGCAGTGAGGTTTCTGAAGCTTTCTTT.

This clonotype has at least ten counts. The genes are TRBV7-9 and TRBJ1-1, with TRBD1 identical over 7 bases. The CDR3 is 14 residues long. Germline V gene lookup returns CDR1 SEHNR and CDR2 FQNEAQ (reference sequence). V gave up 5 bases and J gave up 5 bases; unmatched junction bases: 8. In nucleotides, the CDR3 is TGTGCCAGCAGCCCAACGACAGGGAGTACTGAAGCTTTCTTT. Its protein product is CASSPTTGSTEAFF.

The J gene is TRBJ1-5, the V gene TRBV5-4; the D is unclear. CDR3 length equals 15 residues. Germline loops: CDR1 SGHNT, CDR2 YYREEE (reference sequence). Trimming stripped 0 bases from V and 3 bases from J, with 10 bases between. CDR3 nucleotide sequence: TGTGCCAGCAGCTTGGGTCCGGGGAACAATCAGCCCCAGCATTTT. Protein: CASSLGPGNNQPQHF.

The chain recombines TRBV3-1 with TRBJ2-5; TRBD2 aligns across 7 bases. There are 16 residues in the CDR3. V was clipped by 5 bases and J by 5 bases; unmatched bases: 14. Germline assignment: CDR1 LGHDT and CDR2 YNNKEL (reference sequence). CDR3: CASSVSASGPLETQYF. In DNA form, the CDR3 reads TGTGCCAGCAGCGTATCAGCTAGCGGCCCCCTTGAGACCCAGTACTTC.

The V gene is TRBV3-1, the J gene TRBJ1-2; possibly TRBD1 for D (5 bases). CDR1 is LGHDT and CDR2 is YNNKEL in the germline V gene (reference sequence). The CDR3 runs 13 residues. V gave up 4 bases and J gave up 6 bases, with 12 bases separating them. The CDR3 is CASSPWTRNGYTF. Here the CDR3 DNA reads TGTGCCAGCAGCCCCTGGACACGGAATGGCTACACCTTC.

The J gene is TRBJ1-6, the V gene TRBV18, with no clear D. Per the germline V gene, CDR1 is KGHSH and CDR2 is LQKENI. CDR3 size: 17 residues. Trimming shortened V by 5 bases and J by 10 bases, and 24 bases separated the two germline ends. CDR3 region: CASSARGIEVYGSPLHF. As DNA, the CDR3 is TGTGCCAGCTCAGCGAGAGGAATAGAAGTATATGGGTCACCCCTCCACTTT. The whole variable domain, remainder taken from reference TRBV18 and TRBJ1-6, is NAGVMQNPRHLVRRRGQEARLRCSPMKGHSHVYWYRQLPEEGLKFMVYLQKENIIDESGMPKERFSAEFPKEGPSILRIQQVVRGDSAAYFCASSARGIEVYGSPLHFGNGTRLTVT.

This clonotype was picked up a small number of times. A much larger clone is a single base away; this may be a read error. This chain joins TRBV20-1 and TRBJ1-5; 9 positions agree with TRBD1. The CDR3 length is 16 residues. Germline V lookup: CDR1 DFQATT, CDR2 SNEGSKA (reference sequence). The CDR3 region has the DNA TGCAGTGCTAGAGAGGTCGGACAGGGGAGCAGTCAGCCCCAGCATTTT. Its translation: CSAREVGQGSSQPQHF.

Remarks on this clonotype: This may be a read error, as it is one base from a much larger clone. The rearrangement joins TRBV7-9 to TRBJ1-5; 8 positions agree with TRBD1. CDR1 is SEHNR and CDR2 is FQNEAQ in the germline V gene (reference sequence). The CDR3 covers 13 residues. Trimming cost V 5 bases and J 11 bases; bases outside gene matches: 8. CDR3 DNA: TGTGCCAGCAGCCAGGGGGCTCGGCAGGCCCAGCATTTT. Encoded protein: CASSQGARQAQHF. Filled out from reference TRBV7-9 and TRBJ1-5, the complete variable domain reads DTGVSQNPRHKITKRGQNVTFRCDPISEHNRLYWYRQTLGQGPEFLTYFQNEAQLEKSRLLSDRFSAERPKGSFSTLEIQRTEQGDSAMYLCASSQGARQAQHFGDGTRLSIL.

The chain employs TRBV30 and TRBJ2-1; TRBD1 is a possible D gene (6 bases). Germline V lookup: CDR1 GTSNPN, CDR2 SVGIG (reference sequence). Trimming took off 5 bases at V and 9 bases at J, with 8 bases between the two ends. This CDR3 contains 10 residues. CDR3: CAWGGREQFF. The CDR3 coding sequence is TGTGCCTGGGGGGGCCGTGAGCAGTTCTTC.

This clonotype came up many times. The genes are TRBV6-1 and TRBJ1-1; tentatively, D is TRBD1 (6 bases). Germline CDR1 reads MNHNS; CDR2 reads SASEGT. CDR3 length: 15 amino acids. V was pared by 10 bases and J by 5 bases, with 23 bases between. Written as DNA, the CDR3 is TGTGCCACTTCGGGTAGGGGGGGTCGAAGGACTGAAGCTTTCTTT. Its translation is CATSGRGGRRTEAFF.

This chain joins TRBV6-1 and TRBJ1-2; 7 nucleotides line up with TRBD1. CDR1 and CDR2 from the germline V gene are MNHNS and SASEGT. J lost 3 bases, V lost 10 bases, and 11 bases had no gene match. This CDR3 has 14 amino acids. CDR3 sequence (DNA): TGTGCCACCGAAAAAAGGGGGCGCGACTATGGCTACACCTTC. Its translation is CATEKRGRDYGYTF.

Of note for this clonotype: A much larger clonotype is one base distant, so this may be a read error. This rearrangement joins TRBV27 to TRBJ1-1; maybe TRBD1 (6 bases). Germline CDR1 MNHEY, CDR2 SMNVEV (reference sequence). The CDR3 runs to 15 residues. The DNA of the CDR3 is TGTGCCAGCAGTTTATCGGCCAGGGGTACCACTCAAGCTTTCTTT. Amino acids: CASSLSARGTTQAFF.

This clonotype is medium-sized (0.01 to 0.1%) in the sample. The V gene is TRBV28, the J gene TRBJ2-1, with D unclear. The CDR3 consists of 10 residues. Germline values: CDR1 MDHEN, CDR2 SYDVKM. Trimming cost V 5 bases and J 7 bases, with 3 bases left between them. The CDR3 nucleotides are TGTGCCAGCAGTCTGAATGAGCAGTTCTTC. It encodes CASSLNEQFF. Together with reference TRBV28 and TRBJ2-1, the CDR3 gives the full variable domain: DVKVTQSSRYLVKRTGEKVFLECVQDMDHENMFWYRQDPGLGLRLIYFSYDVKMKEKGDIPEGYSVSREKKERFSLILESASTNQTSMYLCASSLNEQFFGPGTRLTVL.

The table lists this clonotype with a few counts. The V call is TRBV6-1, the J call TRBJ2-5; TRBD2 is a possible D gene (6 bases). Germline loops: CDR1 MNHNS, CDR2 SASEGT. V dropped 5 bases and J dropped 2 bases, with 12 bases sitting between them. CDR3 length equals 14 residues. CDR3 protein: CASSRPSDQETQYF. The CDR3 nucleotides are TGTGCCAGCAGTCGACCTAGCGATCAAGAGACCCAGTACTTC.

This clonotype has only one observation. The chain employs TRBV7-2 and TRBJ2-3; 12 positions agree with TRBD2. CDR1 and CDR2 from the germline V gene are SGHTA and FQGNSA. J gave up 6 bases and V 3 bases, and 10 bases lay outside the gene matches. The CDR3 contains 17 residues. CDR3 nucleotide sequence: TGTGCCAGCAGCTTGGGCTCTAGCGGGGGGGCTGGGGATACGCAGTATTTT. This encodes CASSLGSSGGAGDTQYF.

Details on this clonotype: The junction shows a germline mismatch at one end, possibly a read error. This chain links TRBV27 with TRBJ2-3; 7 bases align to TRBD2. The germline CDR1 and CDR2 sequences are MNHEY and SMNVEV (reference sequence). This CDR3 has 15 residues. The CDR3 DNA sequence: TGTGCCAACAGTAGGGGACTATACAACACAGATACGCAGTATTTT. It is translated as CANSRGLYNTDTQYF.

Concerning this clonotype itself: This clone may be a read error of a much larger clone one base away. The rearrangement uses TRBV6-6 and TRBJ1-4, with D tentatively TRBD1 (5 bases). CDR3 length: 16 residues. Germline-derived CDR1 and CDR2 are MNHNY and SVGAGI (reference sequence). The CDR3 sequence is CASSHSNGAANEKLFF. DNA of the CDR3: TGTGCCAGCAGTCACTCGAACGGGGCCGCTAATGAAAAACTGTTTTTT.

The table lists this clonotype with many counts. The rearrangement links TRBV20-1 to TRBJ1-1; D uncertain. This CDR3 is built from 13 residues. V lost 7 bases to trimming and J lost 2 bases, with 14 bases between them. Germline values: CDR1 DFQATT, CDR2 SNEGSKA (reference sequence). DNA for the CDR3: TGCAGTGGGGTCGGAGGGTTCAACACTGAAGCTTTCTTT. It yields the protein CSGVGGFNTEAFF.

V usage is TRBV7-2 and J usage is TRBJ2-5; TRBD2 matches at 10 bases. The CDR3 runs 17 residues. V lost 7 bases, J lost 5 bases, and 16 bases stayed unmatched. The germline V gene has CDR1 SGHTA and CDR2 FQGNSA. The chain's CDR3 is CASNFSLGSGGAETQYF. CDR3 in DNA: TGTGCCAGCAACTTTTCCCTTGGGAGCGGGGGGGCCGAGACCCAGTACTTC.

The CDR3 protein is CASSPGTGYTGELFF. DNA for the CDR3: TGTGCCAGCAGCCCCGGGACAGGGTACACCGGGGAGCTGTTTTTT. The chain joins TRBV7-2 to TRBJ2-2; 9 bases are a match to TRBD1. Germline V gene sequence: CDR1 SGHTA, CDR2 FQGNSA. CDR3 length: 15 amino acids. After removal of 5 bases from V and 3 bases from J, the junction contained 4 bases not matched to a gene.

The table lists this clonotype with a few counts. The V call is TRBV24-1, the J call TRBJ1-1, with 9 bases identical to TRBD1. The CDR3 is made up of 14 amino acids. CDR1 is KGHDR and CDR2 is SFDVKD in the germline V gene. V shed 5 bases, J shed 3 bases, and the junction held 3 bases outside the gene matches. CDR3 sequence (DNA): TGTGCCACCAGTGCCGGGACAGGGTACACTGAAGCTTTCTTT. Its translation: CATSAGTGYTEAFF.